This TCR beta chain is from a study of T cells in localized non-small cell lung cancer. Study-wide points: Adjacent lung exhibited a median of 57 among the 100 most abundant tumor clones. Adjacent uninvolved lung tissue had the highest T cell clonality, exceeding tumor.

Germline CDR1 is SGHRS and CDR2 is YFSETQ. The CDR3 runs 17 residues. J gave up 7 bases and V 4 bases, and 14 bases lay outside the gene matches. With respect to this clone: What it binds is not known.

Only in-frame clones appear in the TCRdb table, and some are missing; sequencing was by immunoSEQ multiplex PCR. The table has fewer than 2,000 clones, roughly 28% seen once. This receptor was obtained from a woman aged 35 to 70 with stage III lung adenocarcinoma. Here the sequenced sample was normal lung tissue next to the tumor, taken before any cancer treatment. The chain employs TRBV5-1 and TRBJ2-2; 9 bases agree with TRBD2. The CDR3 loop is CASSTTVTSGTYGELFF. The CDR3 DNA sequence: TGCGCCAGCAGCACCACCGTGACTAGCGGAACATACGGGGAGCTGTTTTTT.